The 7 T cell receptor beta chains reported below all come from one sample, sequenced in a study of CD8+CD57+ T cells in acquired aplastic anemia (dated by TCRdb to 2017 to 2018). The patients picked for sequencing were ones in whom flow cytometry had shown an expansion of CD8+CD57+ cells. Sequencing instrument: Illumina HiSeq 2000. Genomic DNA was used as template for profiling of TCR beta VDJ combinations and CDR3 sequences. Starting from the raw public reads, TCRdb applied fastp trimming at Q25, assembled clones with MiXCR and retained in-frame beta chains. Each entry is one CDR3 protein sequence, shown with its most common DNA and genes. Present in this sample are 450,000 to 550,000 distinct CDR3 sequences, approximately 33% of which were seen just once. The ten biggest clones cover nearly 0.85% of the sample. Material: sorted CD4+, CD8+, or CD8+CD57+ T cells (not recorded which) from PBMCs. Source of these receptors: a human donor with aplastic anemia.

The CDR3 DNA follows: TGTGCCAGCAGCTTCTACACCGCAACTAATGAAAAACTGTTTTTT. This codes for CASSFYTATNEKLFF. V gene TRBV5-8 combines with J gene TRBJ1-4; no clear D gene. CDR3 length equals 15 residues. The germline V and J ends were trimmed by 2 bases and 0 bases, with 8 bases remaining between them. Germline values: CDR1 SGHTS, CDR2 YDEGEE.

V and J are TRBV20-1 and TRBJ2-2, with 10 bases matching TRBD1. Trimming cost V 4 bases and J 5 bases; bases outside gene matches: 4. The CDR3 covers 14 residues. Germline V gene sequence: CDR1 DFQATT, CDR2 SNEGSKA (reference sequence). The CDR3 sequence is CSAIGTGVTGELFF. CDR3 bases: TGCAGTGCTATCGGGACAGGGGTAACCGGGGAGCTGTTTTTT.

This sequence joins TRBV15 and TRBJ1-1; possible D gene TRBD1, 5 bases. Germline V gene lookup returns CDR1 LNHNV and CDR2 YYDKDF (reference sequence). The V and J ends lost 1 base and 0 bases respectively, with 12 bases between them. CDR3 size: 16 residues. CDR3 sequence (DNA): TGTGCCACCAGCAGAGGCGGGGAGGGGATGAACACTGAAGCTTTCTTT. Protein product: CATSRGGEGMNTEAFF.

With respect to this clonotype: One end of the junction does not line up with germline, which may come from a read error. The rearrangement links TRBV20-1 to TRBJ2-3; D is ambiguous. The CDR3 runs to 16 residues. Looked up from germline, CDR1 is DFQATT and CDR2 is SNEGSKA (reference sequence). The CDR3 reads CSATPIRGSRTDTQCF. The CDR3 region has the DNA TGCAGTGCTACGCCCATTAGAGGTTCCCGCACAGATACGCAGTGTTTT.

The chain recombines TRBV6-1 with TRBJ2-7, with 7 bases matching TRBD1. Losses at the gene ends were 6 bases for V and 0 bases for J; bases not matched to a gene: 5. The germline V gene encodes CDR1 MNHNS and CDR2 SASEGT. There are 14 residues in the CDR3. The CDR3 nucleotides are TGTGCCAGCAGGTTGGGGACAGCCTCCTACGAGCAGTACTTC. It is translated as CASRLGTASYEQYF.

This clonotype has just one count. The V call is TRBV11-3, the J call TRBJ2-7; D is unclear. This CDR3 has 12 residues. Germline V lookup: CDR1 SGHNT, CDR2 YENEEA. Trimming removed 8 bases at V and 8 bases at J, with 16 bases between. The CDR3 bases are TGTGCCAGCCAAGATCGGTATCGGAAGCAGTACTTC. It encodes CASQDRYRKQYF.

This chain uses TRBV5-1 with TRBJ1-6; D remains unclear. This CDR3 has 14 residues. Trimming took off 4 bases at V and 5 bases at J, with 10 bases between the two ends. Per the germline V gene, CDR1 is SGHRS and CDR2 is YFSETQ. The CDR3: CASSARENNSPLHF. The DNA of the CDR3 is TGCGCCAGCAGCGCCCGGGAGAATAATTCACCCCTCCACTTT.